Listed here are 10 T cell receptor beta chains from one sample, sequenced in a study of blood T cell repertoires in COVID-19. Sequenced by immunoSEQ multiplex PCR; TCRdb stores in-frame clones only, minus some. Altogether tens of thousands of clones are present, 75% to 90% being singletons, with the ten largest covering 16%. The sample taken for sequencing was peripheral blood. The receptor set was obtained from a man aged 40-49 years with COVID-19, enrolled during active disease.

This chain uses TRBV7-2 with TRBJ1-6; 7 bases line up with TRBD1. The germline V gene encodes CDR1 SGHTA and CDR2 FQGNSA. V gave up 5 bases and J gave up 4 bases; unmatched junction bases: 5. The CDR3 has 15 amino acids. CDR3: CASSDPGQYNSPLHF. In nucleotides, the CDR3 is TGTGCCAGCAGCGACCCGGGACAGTATAATTCACCCCTCCACTTT.

Remarks on this clone: Other DNA sequences in the sample encode the same CDR3. J is TRBJ1-2 and V is TRBV6-5; 8 bases map to TRBD1. Germline V gives CDR1 MNHEY, CDR2 SVGAGI. V was clipped by 0 bases and J by 2 bases; unmatched bases: 2. There are 15 residues in the CDR3. CDR3 coding DNA: TGTGCCAGCAGTTACTCTGGGACAGGCAACTATGGCTACACCTTC. This gives the protein CASSYSGTGNYGYTF.

CDR3 in DNA: TGTGCCGTGGTCGGGGGGAAGAACACTGAAGCTTTCTTT. As protein: CAVVGGKNTEAFF. This chain connects TRBV2 to TRBJ1-1; D might be TRBD1 (5 bases). CDR3 length: 13 residues. The germline gives CDR1 SNHLY, CDR2 FYNNEI. The germline V and J ends were trimmed by 11 bases and 1 base, with 14 bases remaining between them.

The chain carries TRBV5-4 and TRBJ2-5; 13 nucleotides align to TRBD2. This CDR3 contains 16 residues. CDR1 is SGHNT, CDR2 YYREEE, per germline (reference sequence). V lost 1 base, J lost 5 bases, and 5 bases stayed unmatched. CDR3 residues: CASSLKLAGGNETQYF. Here the CDR3 DNA reads TGTGCCAGCAGCTTGAAACTAGCGGGGGGGAATGAGACCCAGTACTTC.

This chain connects TRBV2 to TRBJ2-7; 8 nucleotides line up with TRBD1. The trim removed 6 bases at V and 5 bases at J, leaving 12 bases unmatched. Germline CDR1 SNHLY, CDR2 FYNNEI. The CDR3 runs 15 residues. In nucleotides, the CDR3 is TGTGCCAGCAGGATGGGTGCAGGGGGCGGCCACGAGCAGTACTTC. The encoded protein is CASRMGAGGGHEQYF.

The V and J genes are TRBV7-9 and TRBJ2-3, with 7 nucleotides matching TRBD2. This CDR3 is 17 amino acids long. Unmatched junction bases numbered 8, after V lost 1 base and J lost 1 base. CDR1 SEHNR and CDR2 FQNEAQ come from the germline V gene (reference sequence). Here the CDR3 DNA reads TGTGCCAGCAGCTTAGGTCTGAGACTAGCTGGCACAGATACGCAGTATTTT. It is translated as CASSLGLRLAGTDTQYF.

This sequence joins TRBV28 and TRBJ1-2, with D possibly matching TRBD1 (5 bases). This CDR3 spans 14 amino acids. In germline, CDR1 is MDHEN, CDR2 SYDVKM. Trimming took 6 bases from V and 0 from J, leaving 11 bases between them. The CDR3 DNA is TGTGCCAGCAGAGCTCCAGGGACTAACTATGGCTACACCTTC. Translated, it gives CASRAPGTNYGYTF.

This sequence joins TRBV12-3 or TRBV12-4 and TRBJ2-7; D unresolved. Deletions cut 6 bases from V and 1 base from J, with 4 bases between. This CDR3 spans 11 amino acids. CDR3 sequence (DNA): TGTGCCAGCAGCCCGTCCTACGAGCAGTACTTC. Translated, it gives CASSPSYEQYF.

This chain links TRBV7-9 with TRBJ2-3; no definite D call. Trimming took off 5 bases at V and 0 bases at J, with 12 bases between the two ends. Looked up from germline, CDR1 is SEHNR and CDR2 is FQNEAQ (reference sequence). CDR3 length: 15 amino acids. CDR3 nucleotides: TGTGCCAGCAGCGCCCAACTAACTAGCACAGATACGCAGTATTTT. As protein: CASSAQLTSTDTQYF.

The rearrangement links TRBV5-1 to TRBJ2-7; TRBD2 might be the D (6 bases). Trimming took off 6 bases at V and 3 bases at J, with 13 bases between the two ends. Germline-derived CDR1 and CDR2 are SGHRS and YFSETQ. CDR3 length equals 13 residues. The CDR3 here is CASTPPGVYEQYF. CDR3 coding DNA: TGCGCCAGCACCCCCCCGGGAGTCTACGAGCAGTACTTC. The whole variable domain, filled in from reference TRBV5-1 and TRBJ2-7, reads KAGVTQTPRYLIKTRGQQVTLSCSPISGHRSVSWYQQTPGQGLQFLFEYFSETQRNKGNFPGRFSGRQFSNSRSEMNVSTLELGDSALYLCASTPPGVYEQYFGPGTRLTVT.